The next 23 T cell receptor beta chains were all read from a single sample in a study of CD8 T cells in ankylosing spondylitis. TCRdb reanalysed the 5' RACE reads using MiXCR and keeps one entry per CDR3 protein. Found here are 250,000 or so distinct CDR3 sequences, 15% to 20% of them singletons; the top ten hold more than 25%. Material for sequencing was blood, either unsorted or a sorted T cell fraction (not recorded which). The receptors derive from a male donor with ankylosing spondylitis or in good health (not recorded which).

The V call is TRBV4-1, the J call TRBJ2-4, with TRBD1 matching 9 bases. With V trimmed by 4 bases and J by 6 bases, 4 bases remained unmatched. The CDR3 is 14 amino acids. The germline V gene has CDR1 MGHRA and CDR2 YSYEKL. CDR3 nucleotide sequence: TGCGCCAGCAGCCCCGGGACAGGGTCAAACATTCAGTACTTC. This codes for CASSPGTGSNIQYF.

The chain carries TRBV10-3 and TRBJ2-7; no firm D call. Trimming shortened V by 10 bases and J by 2 bases, and 12 bases separated the two germline ends. Germline V CDR1 and CDR2: ENHRY, SYGVKD. This CDR3 has 12 amino acids. DNA for the CDR3: TGTGCCACTCAAGTCGGTCCCTACGAGCAGTACTTC. It yields the protein CATQVGPYEQYF.

This clonotype occurred a few times. J is TRBJ2-7 and V is TRBV29-1; TRBD1 might be the D (6 bases). The CDR3 totals 15 residues. The germline V and J ends were trimmed by 0 bases and 1 base, with 13 bases remaining between them. Looked up from germline, CDR1 is SQVTM and CDR2 is ANQGSEA. In nucleotides, the CDR3 is TGCAGCGTTGAAGATTGGACAGTTTCTTCCTACGAGCAGTACTTC. Its protein product is CSVEDWTVSSYEQYF.

Only a few counts were recorded for this clonotype. The gene calls are TRBV20-1 and TRBJ2-1; 9 bases fit TRBD2. The CDR3 contains 16 residues. V trimming: 5 bases; J trimming: 1 base; junction bases outside the gene matches: 9. Looked up from germline, CDR1 is DFQATT and CDR2 is SNEGSKA (reference sequence). The CDR3 coding sequence is TGCAGTGCTGGCCGGGCGGGGGGGCCTTCCTACAATGAGCAGTTCTTC. It codes for CSAGRAGGPSYNEQFF.

This clonotype has ten or more counts. The rearrangement links TRBV29-1 to TRBJ2-7, with 7 bases that match TRBD1. Looked up from germline, CDR1 is SQVTM and CDR2 is ANQGSEA. This CDR3 contains 16 residues. J was trimmed by 2 bases and V by 0 bases; bases with no gene match: 10. As DNA, the CDR3 is TGCAGCGTTGAAGACCCCGCAGGGGGATCTACCTACGAGCAGTACTTC. This encodes CSVEDPAGGSTYEQYF.

In this sample, this clonotype turned up a few times. This rearrangement joins TRBV12-3 or TRBV12-4 to TRBJ1-2, with unresolved D. The CDR3 contains 13 residues. Trimming removed 1 base from V and 8 bases from J, with 11 bases in between. CDR3 DNA: TGTGCCAGCAGTTTAGAGGAGGGTTGGGGCTACACCTTC. Residues: CASSLEEGWGYTF.

This clonotype came up many times. This chain joins TRBV5-1 and TRBJ1-2, with D possibly matching TRBD1 (6 bases). The CDR3 sequence is 13 residues long. The germline V gene encodes CDR1 SGHRS and CDR2 YFSETQ. Trimming pared 0 bases from V and 6 bases from J, leaving 9 bases between. CDR3: CASSLEGGDGYTF. In DNA, the CDR3 is TGCGCCAGCAGCTTGGAAGGGGGAGATGGCTACACCTTC.

There are many counts of this clonotype. The rearrangement links TRBV29-1 to TRBJ2-1; the D is unclear. CDR1 SQVTM and CDR2 ANQGSEA come from the germline V gene. The CDR3 spans 14 residues. With 4 bases removed from V and 0 bases from J, the gap between germline ends came to 10 bases. The CDR3 nucleotides read TGCAGCGTTGGTCTCAGCTCCTCCTACAATGAGCAGTTCTTC. It specifies CSVGLSSSYNEQFF.

This chain uses TRBV6-1 with TRBJ1-5; perhaps TRBD1 as D (6 bases). The CDR3 contains 15 residues. CDR1 is MNHNS, CDR2 SASEGT, per germline. V lost 5 bases to trimming and J lost 0 bases, with 11 bases between them. The CDR3 here is CASSRTVYSNQPQHF. CDR3 nucleotides: TGTGCCAGCAGTCGGACAGTCTATAGCAATCAGCCCCAGCATTTT.

The chain uses TRBV20-1 and TRBJ2-1; TRBD2 agrees at 9 bases. CDR3 length: 13 residues. V lost 3 bases and J lost 3; bases outside the gene matches: 0. Germline CDR1 DFQATT, CDR2 SNEGSKA (reference sequence). Here the CDR3 DNA reads TGCAGTGCTAGGACTAGCGGCTACAATGAGCAGTTCTTC. The encoded protein is CSARTSGYNEQFF.

This clonotype appeared a few times. This chain links TRBV11-1 with TRBJ2-3; 8 nucleotides match TRBD1. The CDR3 covers 18 residues. Trimming removed 1 base from V and 1 base from J; junction bases left unmatched: 10. CDR1 is SGHAT, CDR2 FQDESV, per germline (reference sequence). Here the CDR3 DNA reads TGTGCCAGCAGCTTAGTCGGACAGGGCATACACCGCACAGATACGCAGTATTTT. Translating gives CASSLVGQGIHRTDTQYF.

This rearrangement joins TRBV29-1 to TRBJ2-1, with D unresolved. The ends were cut back, 4 bases at V and 3 bases at J, with 10 bases in the middle. The CDR3 loop spans 13 amino acids. Germline V gene data show CDR1 as SQVTM and CDR2 as ANQGSEA. The CDR3 DNA sequence: TGCAGCGTTGGAGGTACCGTCTACAATGAGCAGTTCTTC. Translated, it gives CSVGGTVYNEQFF.

The chain has TRBV20-1 and TRBJ2-5, with 10 positions matching TRBD2. Looked up from germline, CDR1 is DFQATT and CDR2 is SNEGSKA (reference sequence). The junction had 9 bases not matched to a gene; V was cut back by 6 bases and J by 5 bases. The CDR3 length is 14 residues. The DNA for the CDR3 is TGCAGTGCCTCGACGGTGGGACTAGCGGAGACCCAGTACTTC. Translated, it gives CSASTVGLAETQYF.

In its sample, this clonotype was seen a few times. The chain carries TRBV4-1 and TRBJ1-4; D gene ambiguous. Germline values: CDR1 MGHRA, CDR2 YSYEKL. V shed 1 base and J shed 6 bases, with 3 bases lying between them. The CDR3 totals 12 residues. The CDR3 reads CASSQGYEKLFF. In DNA, the CDR3 is TGCGCCAGCAGCCAAGGATATGAAAAACTGTTTTTT.

This sequence joins TRBV19 and TRBJ2-1; possibly TRBD1 for D (5 bases). Trimming took off 0 bases at V and 8 bases at J, with 11 bases between the two ends. The CDR3 consists of 14 residues. Germline CDR1 and CDR2: LNHDA and SQIVND (reference sequence). CDR3 sequence (DNA): TGTGCCAGTAGTATAGATGCAGGGTGGGATGAGCAGTTCTTC. Amino acids: CASSIDAGWDEQFF.

A few counts support this clonotype. The genes are TRBV27 and TRBJ1-1, with 7 positions matching TRBD1. This CDR3 has 16 amino acids. The ends lost 5 bases at V and 0 bases at J; junction bases unmatched: 9. Germline V lookup: CDR1 MNHEY, CDR2 SMNVEV (reference sequence). CDR3 DNA: TGTGCCAGCAGTCATGCCTCGGGACAGATGAACACTGAAGCTTTCTTT. It specifies CASSHASGQMNTEAFF.

The chain carries TRBV29-1 and TRBJ2-5; 8 bases are a match to TRBD1. There are 14 residues in the CDR3. Unmatched junction bases numbered 4, after V lost 4 bases and J lost 0 bases. Germline CDR1 SQVTM, CDR2 ANQGSEA. The CDR3 region has the DNA TGCAGCGTTGTGACAGGGGAGTACCAAGAGACCCAGTACTTC. It translates to CSVVTGEYQETQYF.

This clonotype was counted only a few times. The V and J genes are TRBV4-3 and TRBJ2-1; maybe TRBD2 (5 bases). Germline loops: CDR1 LGHNA, CDR2 YSLEER. Trimming removed 0 bases at V and 11 bases at J, with 11 bases between. The CDR3 totals 13 residues. CDR3 coding DNA: TGCGCCAGCAGCCAAGATGTTAAGCGGAAGCAGTTCTTC. Its translation: CASSQDVKRKQFF.

This clonotype came up many times. The rearrangement uses TRBV6-2 or TRBV6-3 and TRBJ2-1; TRBD1 aligns across 9 bases. Germline lookup yields CDR1 MNHEY and CDR2 SVGEGT. The length of the CDR3 is 16 residues. V was clipped by 2 bases and J by 2 bases; unmatched bases: 4. The DNA of the CDR3 is TGTGCCAGCAGTTACGACAGGGGGAGGACCTACAATGAGCAGTTCTTC. As protein: CASSYDRGRTYNEQFF.

The rearrangement links TRBV12-3 or TRBV12-4 to TRBJ2-1; D is undetermined. The length of the CDR3 is 13 residues. V was cut by 6 bases and J by 2 bases, with 8 bases left in between. This CDR3 is CASRGPTYNEQFF. In DNA form, the CDR3 reads TGTGCCAGCAGGGGTCCCACCTACAATGAGCAGTTCTTC.

This clonotype was seen ten or more times. The V and J genes are TRBV12-3 or TRBV12-4 and TRBJ2-3; D gene ambiguous. Trimming pared 0 bases from V and 6 bases from J, leaving 10 bases between. The CDR3 is made up of 14 amino acids. DNA for the CDR3: TGTGCCAGCAGTTTAGCCTTAGGGTTGGATACGCAGTATTTT. Translating it yields CASSLALGLDTQYF.

J is TRBJ2-7 and V is TRBV15; D call uncertain. Germline loops: CDR1 LNHNV, CDR2 YYDKDF (reference sequence). The CDR3 has 12 residues. Trimming left V 5 bases short and J 1 base short, with 6 bases between. The CDR3 DNA reads as TGTGCCACCAGCCCCGCTTCCTACGAGCAGTACTTC. Translated: CATSPASYEQYF.

This clonotype was detected only a few times. The rearrangement joins TRBV20-1 to TRBJ2-1; TRBD2 matches 15 bases. Germline loops: CDR1 DFQATT, CDR2 SNEGSKA (reference sequence). The ends lost 3 bases at V and 3 bases at J; junction bases unmatched: 24. There are 23 residues in the CDR3. The CDR3 bases are TGCAGTGCTAGGGCGGGGGAAACTTTATCCGGACTAGCGGGAGGGCCCAACTACAATGAGCAGTTCTTC. Translating gives CSARAGETLSGLAGGPNYNEQFF.